A single sample is the source of the 22 T cell receptor beta chains below, sequenced in a study of long-term antiretroviral therapy in people with HIV. The authors ran the immunoSEQ assay, v3.0, at survey level. Profiling relied on immunoSEQ multiplex PCR, and the TCRdb table lists in-frame clones only, not all of them. There are about 21,000 clones in the sample; about 88% occur only once, and 3.5% lies in the top ten. Material: unsorted PBMCs, obtained 2.3 years after starting antiretroviral therapy. The receptor source for this set is a man aged 55-75 years with HIV.

The V call is TRBV5-1, the J call TRBJ2-7; D is undetermined. The V end was cut by 5 bases, the J end by 5 bases, with 8 bases between. The CDR3 is 11 amino acids. CDR1 SGHRS and CDR2 YFSETQ come from the germline V gene. The CDR3 nucleotides read TGCGCCAGCAGGAAAAAGGACGAGCAGTACTTC. As protein: CASRKKDEQYF.

This chain uses TRBV5-4 with TRBJ2-7; 7 bases are a match to TRBD1. V was pared by 4 bases and J by 6 bases, with 7 bases of the junction left unmatched. This CDR3 spans 13 amino acids. Germline V CDR1 and CDR2: SGHNT, YYREEE (reference sequence). The CDR3 DNA follows: TGTGCCAGCAGCCGGGACAGAACCGGCGAGCAGTACTTC. This sequence encodes CASSRDRTGEQYF.

The rearrangement uses TRBV5-1 and TRBJ2-7, with 7 bases matching TRBD1. This CDR3 has 15 amino acids. V gave up 1 base and J gave up 2 bases; unmatched junction bases: 6. Looked up from germline, CDR1 is SGHRS and CDR2 is YFSETQ. The CDR3 DNA sequence: TGCGCCAGCAGCTTGTACCGACAGGGAACCTACGAGCAGTACTTC. This gives the protein CASSLYRQGTYEQYF. Looking up the rest from reference TRBV5-1 and TRBJ2-7 gives the full variable domain: KAGVTQTPRYLIKTRGQQVTLSCSPISGHRSVSWYQQTPGQGLQFLFEYFSETQRNKGNFPGRFSGRQFSNSRSEMNVSTLELGDSALYLCASSLYRQGTYEQYFGPGTRLTVT.

The genes are TRBV5-1 and TRBJ2-7; weak D call: TRBD2 (7 bases). CDR1 and CDR2 (germline): SGHRS, YFSETQ. The CDR3 covers 14 residues. Trimming removed 2 bases at V and 0 bases at J, with 9 bases between. In nucleotides, the CDR3 is TGCGCCAGCAGCTTAGGGGGGGGCTCCTACGAGCAGTACTTC. Protein sequence: CASSLGGGSYEQYF.

The genes are TRBV28 and TRBJ2-7; no definite D call. CDR1 MDHEN and CDR2 SYDVKM come from the germline V gene. The CDR3 is 15 amino acids. Trimming left V 5 bases short and J 0 bases short, with 14 bases between. CDR3 coding DNA: TGTGCCAGCAGTACACCCAGCCGACCCTCCTACGAGCAGTACTTC. The encoded protein is CASSTPSRPSYEQYF.

The rearrangement uses TRBV25-1 and TRBJ2-3; D not resolved. Deletions cut 4 bases from V and 1 base from J, with 9 bases between. Germline CDR1 and CDR2: MGHDK and SYGVNS. The CDR3 contains 14 residues. CDR3 sequence (DNA): TGTGCCAGCAGTGTTTCGTTAGGCACAGATACGCAGTATTTT. Its protein product is CASSVSLGTDTQYF.

The rearrangement uses TRBV4-3 and TRBJ1-2; tentative D call: TRBD1 (5 bases). Germline lookup yields CDR1 LGHNA and CDR2 YSLEER. The CDR3 covers 15 residues. The germline V and J ends were trimmed by 0 bases and 10 bases, with 18 bases remaining between them. CDR3 region: CASSQEGDRPGTYTF. Written as DNA, the CDR3 is TGCGCCAGCAGCCAAGAAGGGGATCGCCCCGGGACCTACACCTTC.

The V gene is TRBV5-4, the J gene TRBJ2-5; D remains unclear. Germline-derived CDR1 and CDR2 are SGHNT and YYREEE (reference sequence). Trimming pared 4 bases from V and 5 bases from J, leaving 18 bases between. The length of the CDR3 is 15 residues. CDR3 DNA: TGTGCCAGCAGCCCCGGAACGACGGGTCAGGAGACCCAGTACTTC. Translated: CASSPGTTGQETQYF.

This clone came up once. The chain is built from TRBV11-2 and TRBJ1-5; a weak D match, TRBD1 (5 bases). Per the germline V gene, CDR1 is SGHAT and CDR2 is FQNNGV. V was cut by 5 bases and J by 7 bases, with 12 bases left in between. CDR3 length equals 13 residues. The CDR3 spells CASSPRAGQPQHF. For the CDR3, the DNA is TGTGCCAGCAGCCCCAGGGCGGGGCAGCCCCAGCATTTT.

The CDR3 reads CASSLGQAVGNTIYF. The CDR3 nucleotides are TGCGCCAGCAGCTTGGGACAAGCCGTTGGAAACACCATATATTTT. V usage is TRBV5-1 and J usage is TRBJ1-3; D not certain. Germline-derived CDR1 and CDR2 are SGHRS and YFSETQ. Trimming took off 0 bases at V and 3 bases at J, with 10 bases between the two ends. This CDR3 has 15 residues.

The gene calls are TRBV5-4 and TRBJ1-2; weak D call: TRBD1 (6 bases). This CDR3 has 13 amino acids. Germline V gene sequence: CDR1 SGHNT, CDR2 YYREEE (reference sequence). V lost 4 bases to trimming and J lost 8 bases, with 15 bases between them. The CDR3 nucleotides are TGTGCCAGCAGCGATACAGGGTTGTACGGCTACACCTTC. The encoded protein is CASSDTGLYGYTF.

This rearrangement joins TRBV7-9 to TRBJ2-7, with 14 bases identical to TRBD2. V shed 6 bases and J 7 bases; nucleotides not matched to a gene: 11. The CDR3 runs 16 residues. Germline assignment: CDR1 SEHNR and CDR2 FQNEAQ (reference sequence). This chain's CDR3 is CASRLIGTSGSFEQYF. The CDR3 DNA is TGTGCCAGCAGACTAATTGGGACTAGCGGGAGTTTTGAGCAGTACTTC.

J is TRBJ1-2 and V is TRBV30, with no clear D. The germline V and J ends were trimmed by 8 bases and 3 bases, with 16 bases remaining between them. The CDR3 consists of 13 residues. Germline loops: CDR1 GTSNPN, CDR2 SVGIG (reference sequence). The CDR3 DNA reads TGTGCCGGACGTAGGGCCCCCCACTATGGCTACACCTTC. It codes for CAGRRAPHYGYTF.

The chain uses TRBV10-3 and TRBJ2-5, with 7 positions matching TRBD1. Germline-derived CDR1 and CDR2 are ENHRY and SYGVKD. After removal of 3 bases from V and 3 bases from J, the junction contained 7 bases not matched to a gene. The CDR3 length is 15 residues. CDR3 coding DNA: TGTGCCATCAGTGAACCAAACAGGGGAAAAGAGACCCAGTACTTC. Residues: CAISEPNRGKETQYF.

The chain uses TRBV7-3 and TRBJ2-1; D may match TRBD1 or TRBD2 (5 bases each). Germline loops: CDR1 SGHTA, CDR2 FQGTGA. The CDR3 is made up of 12 amino acids. V shed 8 bases and J shed 8 bases, with 13 bases lying between them. CDR3 coding DNA: TGTGCCAGCGGTAAGGGGCGGGATGAGCAGTTCTTC. As protein: CASGKGRDEQFF.

The chain couples TRBV11-1 to TRBJ1-1; D unresolved. CDR1 and CDR2 from the germline V gene are SGHAT and FQDESV (reference sequence). The CDR3 sequence is 13 residues long. V was cut by 4 bases and J by 0 bases, with 6 bases left in between. This CDR3 is CASSSALNTEAFF. In DNA form, the CDR3 reads TGTGCCAGCAGCTCCGCATTGAACACTGAAGCTTTCTTT.

The chain is built from TRBV27 and TRBJ2-3; D gene uncertain. This CDR3 has 11 residues. V dropped 7 bases and J dropped 6 bases, with 8 bases sitting between them. Germline V lookup: CDR1 MNHEY, CDR2 SMNVEV (reference sequence). The DNA of the CDR3 is TGTGCCAGCACCCCCGGCGATACGCAGTATTTT. It codes for CASTPGDTQYF.

Only a few counts were recorded for this clone. The V and J genes are TRBV6-5 and TRBJ2-2, with TRBD1 as a possible D gene (5 bases). The CDR3 totals 14 residues. V was clipped by 4 bases and J by 6 bases, with 12 bases between them. Per germline, CDR1 MNHEY and CDR2 SVGAGI. CDR3 in DNA: TGTGCCAGCAGTTCCCTATCCAGGGCCGGGGAGCTGTTTTTT. Amino acid sequence: CASSSLSRAGELFF.

This clone has just one count. The chain is built from TRBV7-3 and TRBJ2-3; no firm D call. This CDR3 has 12 amino acids. The V and J ends lost 5 bases and 8 bases respectively, with 11 bases between them. Per the germline V gene, CDR1 is SGHTA and CDR2 is FQGTGA. CDR3: CASSPPGSTQYF. The CDR3 coding sequence is TGTGCCAGCAGCCCCCCGGGTAGTACGCAGTATTTT.

The J gene is TRBJ2-1, the V gene TRBV27; D is possibly TRBD2 (6 bases). CDR3 length: 13 residues. Trimming stripped 7 bases from V and 4 bases from J, with 11 bases between. Per germline, CDR1 MNHEY and CDR2 SMNVEV (reference sequence). The CDR3 loop reads CASKRDLYNEQFF. The DNA of the CDR3 is TGTGCCAGCAAACGGGACTTATACAATGAGCAGTTCTTC.

This CDR3 reads CASSFGGSYEQYF. CDR3 DNA sequence: TGTGCCAGCAGCTTTGGAGGATCCTACGAGCAGTACTTC. This rearrangement joins TRBV7-9 to TRBJ2-7; maybe TRBD2 (5 bases). Looked up from germline, CDR1 is SEHNR and CDR2 is FQNEAQ (reference sequence). The CDR3 loop spans 13 amino acids. V lost 3 bases and J lost 1, with 7 bases in between.

V is TRBV5-1 and J is TRBJ1-2; TRBD1 aligns across 9 bases. The CDR3 loop spans 13 amino acids. Germline V gene sequence: CDR1 SGHRS, CDR2 YFSETQ. After removal of 2 bases from V and 5 bases from J, the junction contained 1 base not matched to a gene. CDR3 in amino acids: CASSFDRGYGYTF. For the CDR3, the DNA is TGCGCCAGCAGCTTCGACAGGGGGTATGGCTACACCTTC.